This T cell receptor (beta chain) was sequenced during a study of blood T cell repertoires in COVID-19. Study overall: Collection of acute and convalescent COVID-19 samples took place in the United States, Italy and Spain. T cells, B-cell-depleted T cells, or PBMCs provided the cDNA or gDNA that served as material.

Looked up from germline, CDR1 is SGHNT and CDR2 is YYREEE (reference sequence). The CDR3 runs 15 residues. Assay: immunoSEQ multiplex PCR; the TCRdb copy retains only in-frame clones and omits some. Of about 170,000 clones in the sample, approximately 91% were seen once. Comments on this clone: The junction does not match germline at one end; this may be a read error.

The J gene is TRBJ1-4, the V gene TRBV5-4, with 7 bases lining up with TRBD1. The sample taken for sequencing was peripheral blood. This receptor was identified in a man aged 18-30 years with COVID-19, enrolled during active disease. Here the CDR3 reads CASSTRQGASGKLLF. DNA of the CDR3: TGTGCCAGCAGCACCCGACAGGGCGCCTCTGGAAAACTGCTTTTT.